Sequencing of this T cell receptor (beta chain) was carried out in a study of CD8+CD57+ T cells in acquired aplastic anemia. Overall study: Average DNA yield from sorted CD4+ and CD8+ cells was around 3.2 ug.

Germline trimming cut 1 base from V and 5 bases from J; bases unmatched to any gene: 11. CDR1 and CDR2 from the germline V gene are LNHDA and SQIVND (reference sequence). The CDR3 covers 17 residues. Study findings and constraints: There were some 30 CD8+ CDR3 sequences that occurred in both patients and controls.

Genomic DNA, serving as template, underwent TCR beta VDJ and CDR3 profiling. TCRdb called the reads again in MiXCR, with one record for every CDR3 protein. The sample has 100,000 to 150,000 distinct CDR3 sequences, about half seen once. On this clonotype itself: The antigen is not known.

This receptor was identified in a human donor in good health, serving as a control. V gene TRBV19 combines with J gene TRBJ1-3, with TRBD1 matching 7 bases. The source material was sorted CD4+, CD8+, or CD8+CD57+ T cells (not recorded which) from PBMCs. The CDR3 coding sequence is TGTGCCAGTAGTATAGTGCTCCACCCAGGGGGGCGAAACACCATATATTTT. The encoded protein is CASSIVLHPGGRNTIYF.